Sequencing of this T cell receptor (beta chain) was carried out in a study of beta chain features in type 1 diabetes. The V and J ends lost 2 bases and 4 bases respectively, with 9 bases between them. This CDR3 contains 14 residues. Germline V gene data show CDR1 as ENHRY and CDR2 as SYGVKD. Since all of the isolated RNA was reverse transcribed, expressed TCRB transcripts were what got sequenced. The average output of naive, central memory and regulatory T cell samples was several million reads. This table comes from immunoSEQ multiplex PCR, and its TCRdb copy is limited to in-frame clones, with some not included. This sample carries roughly 230,000 clones, more than 9% of them seen once, and the ten largest clones take under 0.045%.

The sequence was collected from a young woman in good health. The genes are TRBV10-3 and TRBJ1-5; possibly TRBD1 for D (5 bases). The sample comprised naive CD4+ T cells from blood. CDR3 DNA: TGTGCCATCAGTGAGGGTGGGGCGAATCAGCCCCAGCATTTT. Translated, it gives CAISEGGANQPQHF.